The T cell receptor beta chain under discussion was sequenced for a study of CD8 T cells in ankylosing spondylitis. Overall study findings and caveats: Past studies reported some motif variants in reactive arthritis synovial fluid and blood. Characteristic of ankylosing spondylitis blood, it appeared, was a TCR beta motif comprising about eight highly homologous variants. Relatively rare in peripheral blood, disease-linked clones were also CD8+.

TCRdb reprocessed the 5' RACE reads via MiXCR and lists one record per CDR3 protein. The repertoire holds fewer than 400,000 distinct CDR3 sequences, with 8% as singletons. Trimming stripped 2 bases from V and 4 bases from J, with 17 bases between. The CDR3 sequence is 17 residues long. A remark on this clonotype: Its antigen is not known.

Specimen: blood, either unsorted or a sorted T cell fraction (not recorded which). The clonotype comes from a male donor with ankylosing spondylitis. The chain joins TRBV12-3 or TRBV12-4 to TRBJ2-2; tentatively, D is TRBD1 or TRBD2 (5 bases each). The CDR3 region has the DNA TGTGCCAGCAGTTTATCCGGGACCCACAAAACCACCGGGGAGCTGTTTTTT. It translates to CASSLSGTHKTTGELFF.